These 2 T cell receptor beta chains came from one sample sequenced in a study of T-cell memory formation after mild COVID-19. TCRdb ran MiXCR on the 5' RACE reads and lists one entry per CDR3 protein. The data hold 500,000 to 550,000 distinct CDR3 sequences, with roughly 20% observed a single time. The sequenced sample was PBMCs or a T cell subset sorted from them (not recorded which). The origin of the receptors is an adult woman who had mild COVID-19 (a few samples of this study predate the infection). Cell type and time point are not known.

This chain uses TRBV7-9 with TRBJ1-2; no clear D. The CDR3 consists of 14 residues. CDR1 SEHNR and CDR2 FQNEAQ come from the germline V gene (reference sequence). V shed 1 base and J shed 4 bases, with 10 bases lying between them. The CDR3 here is CASSLVGIGYGYTF. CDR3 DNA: TGTGCCAGCAGCTTAGTGGGGATAGGCTATGGCTACACCTTC.

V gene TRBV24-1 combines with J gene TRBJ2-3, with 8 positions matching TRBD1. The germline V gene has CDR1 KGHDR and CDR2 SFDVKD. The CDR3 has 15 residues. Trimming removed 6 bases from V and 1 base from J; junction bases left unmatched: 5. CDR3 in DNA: TGTGCCACCAGTCAGACGGGACAGGGCACAGATACGCAGTATTTT. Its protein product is CATSQTGQGTDTQYF.